This T cell receptor beta chain was recorded in a study of T cell repertoires in cytomegalovirus infection. Study-wide context: CMV infection plus the matching HLA type was flagged by public TCR beta signatures.

The V gene end was trimmed by 0 bases and the J gene end by 6 bases; junction bases not matched to a gene: 13. Germline V gene data show CDR1 as LGHNA and CDR2 as YSLEER. There are 19 residues in the CDR3. Study-wide points: It was HLA-C-restricted CMV-specific TCR beta clonotypes that dominated the response ex vivo. The cumulative frequency of public TCR beta families identified carriers of CMV plus the relevant HLA.

In this sample, this clonotype turned up once. Its cognate antigen is unknown. TCRdb analysed the reads with MiXCR anew, one entry per CDR3 protein. The table lists some 500,000 distinct CDR3 sequences, approximately 40% of them singletons. Material: cultured PBMCs, obtained from culture after CMV antigen stimulation. V is TRBV4-3 and J is TRBJ2-2; 10 positions agree with TRBD2. This clonotype originated in a human donor in good health (CMV status not recorded). Some clones in this sample may be carry-over from other donors' samples. The CDR3 DNA is TGCGCCAGCAGCCAAGATCCCAGCGGGAGGGCCTTTTTGGCCGGGGAGCTGTTTTTT. Its protein product is CASSQDPSGRAFLAGELFF.